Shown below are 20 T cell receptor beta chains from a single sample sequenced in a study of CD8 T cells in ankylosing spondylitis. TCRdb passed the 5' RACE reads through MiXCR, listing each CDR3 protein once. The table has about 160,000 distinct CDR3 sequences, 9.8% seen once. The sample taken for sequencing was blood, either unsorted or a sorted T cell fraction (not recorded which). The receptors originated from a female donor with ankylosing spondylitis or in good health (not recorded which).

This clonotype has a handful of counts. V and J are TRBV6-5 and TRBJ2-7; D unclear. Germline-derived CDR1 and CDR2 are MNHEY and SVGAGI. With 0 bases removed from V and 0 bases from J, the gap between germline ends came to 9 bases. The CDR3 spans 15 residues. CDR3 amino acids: CASSYSNGGSYEQYF. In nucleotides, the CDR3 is TGTGCCAGCAGTTACTCCAACGGCGGCTCCTACGAGCAGTACTTC.

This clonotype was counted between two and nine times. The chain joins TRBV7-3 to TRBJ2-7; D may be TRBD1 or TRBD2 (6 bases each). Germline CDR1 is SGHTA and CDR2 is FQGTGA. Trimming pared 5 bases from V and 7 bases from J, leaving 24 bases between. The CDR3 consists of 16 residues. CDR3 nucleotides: TGTGCCAGCAGCCTAATGGGGGGCATGCTGGGGGGAGAGCAGTACTTC. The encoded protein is CASSLMGGMLGGEQYF.

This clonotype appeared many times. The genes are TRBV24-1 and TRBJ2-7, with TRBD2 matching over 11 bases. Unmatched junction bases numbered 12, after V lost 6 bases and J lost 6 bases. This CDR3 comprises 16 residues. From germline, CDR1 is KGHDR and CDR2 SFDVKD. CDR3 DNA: TGTGCCACCAGTACGAGCCGACTAGCGGGATTTCTCGAGCAGTACTTC. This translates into CATSTSRLAGFLEQYF.

CDR3 sequence (DNA): TGTGCCAGCAGCTTAGAGAACAGGCCCTACGAGCAGTACTTC. Translating it yields CASSLENRPYEQYF. This sequence joins TRBV7-6 and TRBJ2-7; maybe TRBD1 (5 bases). CDR1 and CDR2 (germline): SGHVS, FNYEAQ. V lost 1 base to trimming and J lost 2 bases, with 9 bases between them. There are 14 residues in the CDR3.

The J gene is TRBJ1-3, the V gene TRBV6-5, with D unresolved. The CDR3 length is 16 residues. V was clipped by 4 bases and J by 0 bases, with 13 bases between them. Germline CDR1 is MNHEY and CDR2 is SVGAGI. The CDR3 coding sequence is TGTGCCAGCAGTTTTTATGGGGAGAGCTCTGGAAACACCATATATTTT. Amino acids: CASSFYGESSGNTIYF.

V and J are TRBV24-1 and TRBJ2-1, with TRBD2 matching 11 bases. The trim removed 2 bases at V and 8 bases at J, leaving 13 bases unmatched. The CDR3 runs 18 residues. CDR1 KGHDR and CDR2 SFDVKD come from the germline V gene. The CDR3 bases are TGTGCCACCAGTGATTGGGGTAGCGGGAGGGCCTGGATTCATGAGCAGTTCTTC. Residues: CATSDWGSGRAWIHEQFF.

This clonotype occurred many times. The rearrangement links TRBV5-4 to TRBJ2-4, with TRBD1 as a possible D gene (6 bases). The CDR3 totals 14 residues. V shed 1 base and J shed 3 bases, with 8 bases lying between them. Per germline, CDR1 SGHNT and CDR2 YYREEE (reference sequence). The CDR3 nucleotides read TGTGCCAGCAGCTTGTCAGGGGTCAAAAACATTCAGTACTTC. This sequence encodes CASSLSGVKNIQYF.

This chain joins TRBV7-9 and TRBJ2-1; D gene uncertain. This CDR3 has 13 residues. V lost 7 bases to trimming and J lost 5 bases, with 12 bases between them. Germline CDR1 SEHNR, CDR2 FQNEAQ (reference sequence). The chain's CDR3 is CASTLGWDNEQFF. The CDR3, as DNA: TGTGCCAGCACCCTCGGGTGGGACAATGAGCAGTTCTTC.

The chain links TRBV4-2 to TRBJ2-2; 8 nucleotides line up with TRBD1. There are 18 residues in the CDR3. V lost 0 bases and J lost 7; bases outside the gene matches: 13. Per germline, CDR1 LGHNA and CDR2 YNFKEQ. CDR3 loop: CASSQDLRDRGQGGELFF. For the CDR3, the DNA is TGTGCCAGCAGCCAAGATCTACGTGACAGGGGCCAGGGCGGGGAGCTGTTTTTT.

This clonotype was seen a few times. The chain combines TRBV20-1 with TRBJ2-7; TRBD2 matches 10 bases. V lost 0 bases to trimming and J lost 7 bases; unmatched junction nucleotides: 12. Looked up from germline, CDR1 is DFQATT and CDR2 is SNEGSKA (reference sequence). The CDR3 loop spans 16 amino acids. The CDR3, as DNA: TGCAGTGCTAGAGATCAGGCTAGCGGGAGATATTATGAGCAGTACTTC. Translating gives CSARDQASGRYYEQYF.

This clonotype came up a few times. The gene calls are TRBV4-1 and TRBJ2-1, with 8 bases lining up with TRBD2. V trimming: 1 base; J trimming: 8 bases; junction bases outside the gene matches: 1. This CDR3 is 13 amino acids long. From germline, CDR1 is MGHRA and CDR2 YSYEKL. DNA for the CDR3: TGCGCCAGCAGCCAAGCGGGAGGGTATGAGCAGTTCTTC. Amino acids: CASSQAGGYEQFF.

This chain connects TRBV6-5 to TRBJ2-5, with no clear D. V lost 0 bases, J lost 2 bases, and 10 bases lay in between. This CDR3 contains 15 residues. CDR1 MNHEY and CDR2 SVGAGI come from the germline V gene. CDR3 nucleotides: TGTGCCAGCAGTTACTCGGCTACAGTTCAAGAGACCCAGTACTTC. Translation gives CASSYSATVQETQYF.

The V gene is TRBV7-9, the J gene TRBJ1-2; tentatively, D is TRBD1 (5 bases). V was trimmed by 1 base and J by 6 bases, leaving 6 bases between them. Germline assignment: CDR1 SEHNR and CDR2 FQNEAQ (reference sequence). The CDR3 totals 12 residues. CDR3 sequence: CASSLDRNGYTF. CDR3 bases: TGTGCCAGCAGCTTAGACAGGAATGGCTACACCTTC. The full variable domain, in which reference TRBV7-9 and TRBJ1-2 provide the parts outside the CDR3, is DTGVSQNPRHKITKRGQNVTFRCDPISEHNRLYWYRQTLGQGPEFLTYFQNEAQLEKSRLLSDRFSAERPKGSFSTLEIQRTEQGDSAMYLCASSLDRNGYTFGSGTRLTVV.

The DNA of the CDR3 is TGCGCCAGCAGCCAGAAGCAGATGTCCTACAATGAGCAGTTCTTC. This codes for CASSQKQMSYNEQFF. The chain carries TRBV4-3 and TRBJ2-1; no clear D. The germline V gene encodes CDR1 LGHNA and CDR2 YSLEER. The CDR3 is 15 amino acids. The V end lost 3 bases, the J end lost 1 base, and 10 bases lay between the germline ends.

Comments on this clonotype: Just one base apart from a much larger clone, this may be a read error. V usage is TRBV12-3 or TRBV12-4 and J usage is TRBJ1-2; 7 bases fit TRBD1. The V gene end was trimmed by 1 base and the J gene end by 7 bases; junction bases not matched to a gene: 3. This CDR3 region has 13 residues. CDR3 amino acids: CASSLGPGGGYTF. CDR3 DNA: TGTGCCAGCAGTTTAGGCCCAGGGGGTGGCTACACCTTC.

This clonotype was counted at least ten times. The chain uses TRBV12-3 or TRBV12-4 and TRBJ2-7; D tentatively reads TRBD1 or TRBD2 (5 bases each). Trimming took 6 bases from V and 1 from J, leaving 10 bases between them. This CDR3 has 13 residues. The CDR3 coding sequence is TGTGCCAGCAGCCGAGAGGGGTCCTACGAGCAGTACTTC. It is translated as CASSREGSYEQYF.

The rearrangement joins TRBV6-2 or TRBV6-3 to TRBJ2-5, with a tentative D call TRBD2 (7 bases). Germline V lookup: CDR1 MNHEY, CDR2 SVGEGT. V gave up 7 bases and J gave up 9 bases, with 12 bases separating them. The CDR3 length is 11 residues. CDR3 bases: TGTGCCAGCACCCTAGGGGGGGCCCAGTACTTC. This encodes CASTLGGAQYF.

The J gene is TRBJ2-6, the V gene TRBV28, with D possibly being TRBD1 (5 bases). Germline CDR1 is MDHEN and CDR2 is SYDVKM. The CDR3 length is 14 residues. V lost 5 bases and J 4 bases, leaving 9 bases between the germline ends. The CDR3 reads CASSMTVGANVLTF. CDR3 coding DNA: TGTGCCAGCAGTATGACAGTAGGGGCCAACGTCCTGACTTTC.

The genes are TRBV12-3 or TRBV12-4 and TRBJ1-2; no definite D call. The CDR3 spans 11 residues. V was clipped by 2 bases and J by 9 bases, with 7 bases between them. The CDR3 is CASSLTGSYTF. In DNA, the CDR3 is TGTGCCAGCAGTTTAACGGGGAGCTACACCTTC.

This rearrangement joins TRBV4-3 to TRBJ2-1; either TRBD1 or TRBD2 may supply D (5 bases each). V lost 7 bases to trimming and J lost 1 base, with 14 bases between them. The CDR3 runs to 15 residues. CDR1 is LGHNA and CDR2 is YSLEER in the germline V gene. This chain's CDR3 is CASNTRDRSYNEQFF. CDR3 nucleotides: TGCGCCAGCAACACCCGGGACCGATCCTACAATGAGCAGTTCTTC.